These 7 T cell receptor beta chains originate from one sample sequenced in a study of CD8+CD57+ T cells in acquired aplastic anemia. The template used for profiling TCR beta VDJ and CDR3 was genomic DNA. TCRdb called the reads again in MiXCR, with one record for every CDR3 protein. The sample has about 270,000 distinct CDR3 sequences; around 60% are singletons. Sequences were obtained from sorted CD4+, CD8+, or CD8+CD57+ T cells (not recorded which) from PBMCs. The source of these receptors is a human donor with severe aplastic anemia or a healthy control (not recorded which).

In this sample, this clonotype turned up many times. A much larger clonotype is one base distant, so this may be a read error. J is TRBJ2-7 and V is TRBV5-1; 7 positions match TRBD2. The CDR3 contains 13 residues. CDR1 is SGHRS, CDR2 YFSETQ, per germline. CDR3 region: CASSLQGGYEQHF. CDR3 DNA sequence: TGCGCCAGCAGCTTGCAGGGAGGGTACGAGCAGCACTTC.

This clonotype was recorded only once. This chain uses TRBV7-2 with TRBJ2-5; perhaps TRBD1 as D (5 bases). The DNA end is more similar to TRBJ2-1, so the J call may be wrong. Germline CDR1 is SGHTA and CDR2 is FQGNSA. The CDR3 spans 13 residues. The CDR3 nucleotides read TGTGCCAGCAGCTTAAGTGGGGCCAATGAGCAGTTCTTC. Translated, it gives CASSLSGANEQFF.

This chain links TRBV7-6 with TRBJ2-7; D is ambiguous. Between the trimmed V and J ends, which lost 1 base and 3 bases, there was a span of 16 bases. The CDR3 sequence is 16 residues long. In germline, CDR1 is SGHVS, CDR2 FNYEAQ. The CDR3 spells CASSLGPSSARYEQYF. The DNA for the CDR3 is TGTGCCAGCAGCTTAGGCCCCTCGTCAGCTCGCTACGAGCAGTACTTC.

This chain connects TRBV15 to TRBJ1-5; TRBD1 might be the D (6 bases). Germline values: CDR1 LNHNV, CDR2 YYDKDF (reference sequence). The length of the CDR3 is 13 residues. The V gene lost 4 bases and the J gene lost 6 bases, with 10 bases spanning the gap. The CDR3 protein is CATSTGVIQPQHF. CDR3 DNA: TGTGCCACCAGCACAGGGGTAATTCAGCCCCAGCATTTT. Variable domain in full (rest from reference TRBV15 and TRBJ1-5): DAMVIQNPRYQVTQFGKPVTLSCSQTLNHNVMYWYQQKSSQAPKLLFHYYDKDFNNEADTPDNFQSRRPNTSFCFLDIRSPGLGDTAMYLCATSTGVIQPQHFGDGTRLSIL.

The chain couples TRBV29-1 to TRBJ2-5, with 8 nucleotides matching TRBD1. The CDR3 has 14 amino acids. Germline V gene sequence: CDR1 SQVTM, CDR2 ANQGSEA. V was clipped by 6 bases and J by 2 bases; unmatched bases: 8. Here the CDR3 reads CSVPTGAGQETQYF. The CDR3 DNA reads TGCAGCGTCCCGACAGGGGCCGGGCAAGAGACCCAGTACTTC.

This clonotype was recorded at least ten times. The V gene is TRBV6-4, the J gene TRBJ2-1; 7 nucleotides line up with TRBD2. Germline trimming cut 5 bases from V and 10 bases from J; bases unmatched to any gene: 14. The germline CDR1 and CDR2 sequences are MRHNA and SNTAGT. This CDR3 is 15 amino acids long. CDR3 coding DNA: TGTGCCAGCAGTTACGGGGGGTTCCCCCCCCGGGAGCAGTTCTTC. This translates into CASSYGGFPPREQFF.

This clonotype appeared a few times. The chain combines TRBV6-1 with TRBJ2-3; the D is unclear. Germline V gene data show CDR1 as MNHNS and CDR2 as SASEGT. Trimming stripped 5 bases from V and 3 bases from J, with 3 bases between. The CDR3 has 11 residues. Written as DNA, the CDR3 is TGTGCCAGCAGTCATACAGATACGCAGTATTTT. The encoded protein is CASSHTDTQYF.